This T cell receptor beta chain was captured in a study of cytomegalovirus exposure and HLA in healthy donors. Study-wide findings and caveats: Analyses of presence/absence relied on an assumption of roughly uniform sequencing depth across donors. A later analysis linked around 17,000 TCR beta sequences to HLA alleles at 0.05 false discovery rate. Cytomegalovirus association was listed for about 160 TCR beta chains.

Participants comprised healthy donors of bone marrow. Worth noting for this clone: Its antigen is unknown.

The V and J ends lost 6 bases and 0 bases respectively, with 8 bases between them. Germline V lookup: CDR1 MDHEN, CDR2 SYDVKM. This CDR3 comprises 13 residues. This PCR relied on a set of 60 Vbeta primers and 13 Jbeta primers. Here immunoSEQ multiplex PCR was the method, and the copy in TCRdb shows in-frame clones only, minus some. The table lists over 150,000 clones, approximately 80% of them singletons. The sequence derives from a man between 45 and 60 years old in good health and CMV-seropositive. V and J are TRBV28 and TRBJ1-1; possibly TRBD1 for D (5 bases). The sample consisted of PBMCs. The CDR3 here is CASRPTVNTEAFF. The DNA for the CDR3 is TGTGCCAGCAGGCCGACAGTGAACACTGAAGCTTTCTTT.